These T cell receptor beta chains were read from a single sample in a study of shared clonotypes between healthy human individuals. Sequencing was performed with immunoSEQ multiplex PCR; in TCRdb, only in-frame clones are kept and a portion is missing. The sample holds nearly 500,000 clones, 76% seen once. Sequenced material: PBMCs. The receptors originated from a woman in her thirties or forties in good health. Some clones in this sample may be carry-over from other donors' samples. CDR3s include the opening cysteine and the closing phenylalanine or tryptophan. Fields, in order: CDR3 length, V gene, J gene, D gene, clone size, CDR3 protein, CDR3 DNA. A D gene is named only where the DNA matches it firmly. Clone size is shown for a subset of rows, as once, few, many or a class of expanded clone.

>19|TRBV29-1|TRBJ2-7|TRBD2|-
CSVEDKPGTSGRIPYEQYF
TGCAGCGTTGAAGATAAGCCCGGGACTAGCGGGAGGATTCCCTACGAGCAGTACTTC
>15|TRBV9|TRBJ2-7|-|-
CASSTRTLPLYEQYF
TGTGCCAGCAGCACCCGGACATTACCCTTGTACGAGCAGTACTTC
>15|TRBV30|TRBJ2-1|-|-
CAWVDGTPSYNEQFF
TGTGCCTGGGTGGATGGGACTCCCTCCTACAATGAGCAGTTCTTC
>15|TRBV11-2|TRBJ2-7|TRBD2|-
CASSTRTSGSDEQYF
TGTGCCAGCAGCACCCGGACTAGCGGGAGCGACGAGCAGTACTTC
>13|TRBV9|TRBJ1-2|-|-
CASSSGTNYGYTF
TGTGCCAGCAGCTCGGGGACCAACTATGGCTACACCTTC
>14|TRBV6-5|TRBJ1-1|-|-
CASSYGAENTEAFF
TGTGCCAGCAGTTACGGGGCGGAGAACACTGAAGCTTTCTTT
>17|TRBV14|TRBJ1-3|-|-
CASSQDLPRASGNTIYF
TGTGCCAGCAGCCAAGATCTACCGAGGGCCTCTGGAAACACCATATATTTT
>17|TRBV9|TRBJ2-1|TRBD1|-
CASSPNIPGQSYNEQFF
TGTGCCAGCAGCCCCAATATACCGGGACAGAGTTACAATGAGCAGTTCTTC
>14|TRBV7-9|TRBJ2-3|TRBD2|-
CASLAGGGRDTQYF
TGTGCCAGCCTGGCGGGGGGCGGAAGGGATACGCAGTATTTT
>15|TRBV7-9|TRBJ2-7|TRBD2|-
CASRGALAGVNEQYF
TGTGCCAGCAGAGGAGCCCTAGCGGGAGTTAACGAGCAGTACTTC
>13|TRBV5-6|TRBJ1-1|-|-
CASSGPGGTEAFF
TGTGCCAGCAGCGGCCCGGGGGGCACTGAAGCTTTCTTT
>13|TRBV1|TRBJ2-3|-|-
CTSSQGTTDTQYF
TGCACCAGCAGCCAAGGAACCACAGATACGCAGTATTTT
>16|TRBV11-2|TRBJ2-1|TRBD2|-
CASIRAGLASDNEQFF
TGTGCCAGCATCCGAGCGGGACTAGCTTCCGACAATGAGCAGTTCTTC
>16|TRBV7-9|TRBJ2-5|TRBD2|once
CASSSPGTSGQETQYF
TGTGCCAGCAGCTCGCCCGGGACTAGCGGACAAGAGACCCAGTACTTC
>12|TRBV9|TRBJ2-1|-|-
CASSATYNEQFF
TGTGCCAGCAGCGCGACCTACAATGAGCAGTTCTTC
>15|TRBV7-9|TRBJ2-7|TRBD1|-
CASSPLKGGHYEQYF
TGTGCCAGCAGCCCACTGAAAGGGGGCCACTACGAGCAGTACTTC
>14|TRBV6-4|TRBJ2-3|-|-
CASSEDGSTDTQYF
TGTGCCAGCAGTGAGGACGGGAGCACAGATACGCAGTATTTT
>18|TRBV15|TRBJ2-3|TRBD2|once
CATSKSTGLAGSTDTQYF
TGTGCCACCAGCAAATCAACGGGACTAGCGGGGTCCACAGATACGCAGTATTTT
>16|TRBV5-6|TRBJ2-1|-|-
CASSYPGLRDGNEQFF
TGTGCCAGCAGCTACCCCGGGCTACGAGACGGCAATGAGCAGTTCTTC
>15|TRBV9|TRBJ1-2|TRBD1|few
CASSVAGTGDYGYTF
TGTGCCAGCAGCGTAGCGGGAACAGGGGACTATGGCTACACCTTC
>13|TRBV10-3|TRBJ1-1|TRBD1|few
CAIRQGLETEAFF
TGTGCCATCAGACAGGGGTTGGAAACTGAAGCTTTCTTT
>19|TRBV9|TRBJ2-1|TRBD2|-
CASSPWGGTSGRTVHEQFF
TGTGCCAGCAGCCCCTGGGGGGGGACTAGCGGGAGAACCGTCCATGAGCAGTTCTTC
>16|TRBV6-6|TRBJ2-2|-|-
CASIKSLDRDTGELFF
TGTGCCAGCATCAAATCCCTGGACAGAGACACCGGGGAGCTGTTTTTT
>16|TRBV5-5|TRBJ1-3|TRBD1|-
CASSIGAGQVRNTIYF
TGTGCCAGCAGCATTGGCGCCGGACAGGTTAGAAACACCATATATTTT
>13|TRBV25-1|TRBJ2-3|-|-
CASSARSTDTQYF
TGTGCCAGCAGTGCCAGGTCCACAGATACGCAGTATTTT
>16|TRBV28|TRBJ2-2|TRBD2|few
CASSLAGGLDTGELFF
TGTGCCAGCAGTCTAGCGGGAGGTTTGGACACCGGGGAGCTGTTTTTT
>14|TRBV18|TRBJ2-3|TRBD2|-
CASSPGRGTDTQYF
TGTGCCAGCTCACCAGGGAGGGGCACAGATACGCAGTATTTT
>16|TRBV5-1|TRBJ2-7|-|-
CASSVSPGRNSYEQYF
TGCGCCAGCAGCGTTAGTCCCGGACGGAACTCCTACGAGCAGTACTTC
>14|TRBV19|TRBJ2-2|TRBD2|-
CASTTAGYTGELFF
TGTGCCAGTACCACAGCGGGGTACACCGGGGAGCTGTTTTTT
>14|TRBV9|TRBJ1-5|TRBD1|-
CASSETTGGQPQHF
TGTGCCAGCAGCGAGACTACAGGGGGGCAGCCCCAGCATTTT
>15|TRBV2|TRBJ2-3|TRBD2|-
CASSEAGRRTDTQYF
TGTGCCAGCAGCGAAGCGGGAAGGCGCACAGATACGCAGTATTTT
>16|TRBV2|TRBJ2-3|TRBD2|-
CASTIQAGGWADTQYF
TGTGCCAGCACTATACAAGCGGGAGGGTGGGCAGATACGCAGTATTTT
>14|TRBV18|TRBJ1-4|TRBD1|-
CASKKTGGLEKLFF
TGTGCCAGCAAAAAGACAGGGGGCCTTGAAAAACTGTTTTTT
>12|TRBV2|TRBJ2-1|-|-
CASNLSSQKQFF
TGTGCCAGCAACCTCTCCAGCCAGAAGCAGTTCTTC
>14|TRBV6-1|TRBJ1-3|TRBD1|-
CASIKGAKGNTIYF
TGTGCCAGCATAAAGGGGGCGAAAGGAAACACCATATATTTT
>15|TRBV7-9|TRBJ1-1|-|-
CASSNRDQGVTEAFF
TGTGCCAGCAGCAACAGGGATCAGGGTGTCACTGAAGCTTTCTTT
>16|TRBV9|TRBJ1-2|-|-
CASSVSSGGGNYGYTF
TGTGCCAGCAGCGTAAGTTCGGGGGGCGGAAACTATGGCTACACCTTC
>12|TRBV5-4|TRBJ1-2|-|-
CASSVGGNGYTF
TGTGCCAGCAGCGTCGGGGGCAATGGCTACACCTTC
>16|TRBV30|TRBJ2-5|TRBD1|few
CAWSQRTGGFVETQYF
TGTGCCTGGAGCCAAAGGACAGGGGGGTTTGTGGAGACCCAGTACTTC
>12|TRBV28|TRBJ2-7|-|once
CASSQDSYEQYF
TGTGCCAGCAGCCAGGACTCCTACGAGCAGTACTTC
>16|TRBV7-3|TRBJ2-1|TRBD2|-
CASSSSGASGPNEQFF
TGTGCCAGCAGCTCCTCCGGGGCTAGCGGGCCCAATGAGCAGTTCTTC
>13|TRBV28|TRBJ1-5|-|-
CASGRDWNQPQHF
TGTGCCAGCGGGAGGGATTGGAATCAGCCCCAGCATTTT
>13|TRBV28|TRBJ1-1|-|once
CASTSRAVTEAFF
TGTGCCAGCACTTCTCGGGCAGTCACTGAAGCTTTCTTT
>15|TRBV5-1|TRBJ2-1|-|-
CASSLDRVALDEQFF
TGCGCCAGCAGCTTGGACAGGGTGGCTTTGGATGAGCAGTTCTTC
>15|TRBV6-5|TRBJ2-2|TRBD1|-
CASSGTGKGTGELFF
TGTGCCAGTTCCGGGACAGGGAAGGGCACCGGGGAGCTGTTTTTT